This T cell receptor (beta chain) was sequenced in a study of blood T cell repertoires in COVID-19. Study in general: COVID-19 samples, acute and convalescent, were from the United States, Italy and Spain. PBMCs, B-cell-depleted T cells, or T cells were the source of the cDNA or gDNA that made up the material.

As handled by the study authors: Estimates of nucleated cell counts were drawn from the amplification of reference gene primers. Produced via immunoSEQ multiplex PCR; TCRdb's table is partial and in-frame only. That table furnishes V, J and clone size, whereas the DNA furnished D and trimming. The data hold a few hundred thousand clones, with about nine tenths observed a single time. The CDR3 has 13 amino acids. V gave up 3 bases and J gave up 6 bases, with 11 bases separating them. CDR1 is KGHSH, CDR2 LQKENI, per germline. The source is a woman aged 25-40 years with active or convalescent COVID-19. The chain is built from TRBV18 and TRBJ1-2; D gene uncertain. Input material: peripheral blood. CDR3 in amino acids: CASSPDGRDGYTF. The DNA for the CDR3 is TGTGCCAGCTCACCGGACGGGAGGGATGGCTACACCTTC.